The 23 T cell receptor beta chains listed next were all sequenced from one sample in a study of persistence of HIV-infected CD4 T cells. The immunoSEQ assay was version 4, run in survey mode. TCRdb's table, derived via immunoSEQ multiplex PCR, lists solely in-frame clones and lacks some. The table shows 35,000 to 40,000 clones, with more than 70% occurring only once. The stimulus was lysate of CMV-infected fibroblasts, around 10 ug/mL. CD40L-negative CD69-negative CD45RO-high memory CD4+ T cells were sorted as populations depleted of antigen-responding cells. Their target antigens are unknown. The sample was CD4+ T cells sorted from PBMCs after approximately 20-hour stimulation, taken from a patient who received antiretroviral therapy. Source of these receptors: an adult man with HIV who was CMV-seropositive.

This chain connects TRBV28 to TRBJ1-1; perhaps TRBD1 as D (5 bases). The CDR3 runs to 15 residues. Between the trimmed V and J ends, which lost 10 bases and 5 bases, there was a span of 23 bases. Germline V gene data show CDR1 as MDHEN and CDR2 as SYDVKM. The CDR3 is CATHSGLGGGTEAFF. In nucleotides, the CDR3 is TGTGCCACCCACTCGGGGCTCGGCGGAGGAACTGAAGCTTTCTTT.

J is TRBJ2-2 and V is TRBV25-1; D remains ambiguous. CDR3 length equals 15 residues. Trimming pared 2 bases from V and 6 bases from J, leaving 13 bases between. Germline CDR1 reads MGHDK; CDR2 reads SYGVNS. The CDR3 protein is CASSESQSFPGELFF. The CDR3, as DNA: TGTGCCAGCAGTGAAAGTCAGTCGTTCCCCGGGGAGCTGTTTTTT. Full variable domain (outside the CDR3, taken from reference TRBV25-1 and TRBJ2-2): EADIYQTPRYLVIGTGKKITLECSQTMGHDKMYWYQQDPGMELHLIHYSYGVNSTEKGDLSSESTVSRIRTEHFPLTLESARPSHTSQYLCASSESQSFPGELFFGEGSRLTVL.

The genes are TRBV7-9 and TRBJ2-5; TRBD2 aligns across 7 bases. The junction had 1 base not matched to a gene; V was cut back by 1 base and J by 2 bases. CDR3 length: 14 residues. CDR1 is SEHNR and CDR2 is FQNEAQ in the germline V gene (reference sequence). DNA for the CDR3: TGTGCCAGCAGCTTAGGTAGCGGGCAAGAGACCCAGTACTTC. This sequence encodes CASSLGSGQETQYF.

The chain joins TRBV28 to TRBJ1-2; tentative D call: TRBD1 (6 bases). The germline gives CDR1 MDHEN, CDR2 SYDVKM. Between the trimmed V and J ends, which lost 3 bases and 8 bases, there was a span of 13 bases. The CDR3 consists of 13 residues. The CDR3 protein is CASSLPGVGGYTF. CDR3 in DNA: TGTGCCAGCAGTTTGCCAGGGGTCGGGGGCTACACCTTC.

The V gene is TRBV12-5, the J gene TRBJ2-3, with 14 bases that match TRBD2. There are 18 residues in the CDR3. In germline, CDR1 is LGHNT, CDR2 FRNRAP. Trimming cost V 0 bases and J 2 bases; bases outside gene matches: 4. CDR3 coding DNA: TGTGCTAGTGGTTTGGTAAAGACTAGCGGGGGGGCCACAGATACGCAGTATTTT. Protein sequence: CASGLVKTSGGATDTQYF.

This chain connects TRBV15 to TRBJ2-3; TRBD1 aligns across 11 bases. CDR1 and CDR2 (germline): LNHNV, YYDKDF (reference sequence). The ends lost 1 base at V and 5 bases at J; junction bases unmatched: 2. The CDR3 totals 15 residues. The DNA of the CDR3 is TGTGCCACCAGCAGAGGGGACAGGGGGATAGATACGCAGTATTTT. It encodes CATSRGDRGIDTQYF.

The chain couples TRBV19 to TRBJ2-3, with a weak D call TRBD2 (7 bases). The CDR3 has 16 amino acids. Per the germline V gene, CDR1 is LNHDA and CDR2 is SQIVND (reference sequence). V gave up 6 bases and J gave up 3 bases, with 19 bases separating them. Written as DNA, the CDR3 is TGTGCCAGTAGCCACCTAAGGGGGGGCGGAACAGATACGCAGTATTTT. The encoded protein is CASSHLRGGGTDTQYF.

The rearrangement uses TRBV6-1 and TRBJ1-1; D is ambiguous. The CDR3 sequence is 13 residues long. Germline lookup yields CDR1 MNHNS and CDR2 SASEGT. V dropped 7 bases and J dropped 0 bases, with 9 bases sitting between them. The CDR3 loop is CASTLTVNTEAFF. CDR3 DNA sequence: TGTGCCAGCACCCTAACAGTGAACACTGAAGCTTTCTTT.

The V and J genes are TRBV6-5 and TRBJ1-2; TRBD1 aligns across 9 bases. Germline CDR1 reads MNHEY; CDR2 reads SVGAGI. Trimming took 0 bases from V and 5 from J; bases not matched to a gene: 7. The CDR3 covers 16 residues. CDR3 sequence (DNA): TGTGCCAGCAGTTACTCCGGGACAGGGACTACATATGGCTACACCTTC. Amino acid sequence: CASSYSGTGTTYGYTF.

CDR3 sequence: CASSQGVVSYEQYF. As DNA, the CDR3 is TGTGCCAGCAGCCAAGGGGTTGTCTCCTACGAGCAGTACTTC. This sequence joins TRBV3-1 (or the pseudogene TRBV3-2) and TRBJ2-7; unclear D gene. Germline values: CDR1 LGHDT, CDR2 YNNKEL (reference sequence). The CDR3 extends over 14 amino acids. Between the trimmed V and J ends, which lost 1 base and 0 bases, there was a span of 7 bases.

The V and J genes are TRBV2 and TRBJ1-2; D is ambiguous. Germline CDR1 SNHLY, CDR2 FYNNEI. The CDR3 runs 14 residues. Trimming took 2 bases from V and 6 from J, leaving 13 bases between them. The CDR3 nucleotides are TGTGCCAGCAGTGAATGGGGTGCTGCTAATGGCTACACCTTC. Translating gives CASSEWGAANGYTF.

This clone was found a few times. The chain links TRBV5-1 to TRBJ2-3; no definite D call. CDR1 is SGHRS, CDR2 YFSETQ, per germline. Trimming left V 5 bases short and J 3 bases short, with 16 bases between. CDR3 size: 15 residues. DNA for the CDR3: TGCGCCAGCAGAGGTGGTCCCAGCGCAACAGATACGCAGTATTTT. Translating gives CASRGGPSATDTQYF.

The chain employs TRBV5-1 and TRBJ1-1; TRBD1 matches 7 bases. Germline CDR1 reads SGHRS; CDR2 reads YFSETQ. V dropped 4 bases and J dropped 2; count of bases not matched to a gene: 5. The CDR3 loop spans 14 amino acids. The CDR3 loop reads CASSAGDRNTEAFF. The CDR3 DNA is TGCGCCAGCAGCGCTGGGGACAGAAACACTGAAGCTTTCTTT.

The chain recombines TRBV28 with TRBJ1-1; D gene unclear. The CDR3 is 12 amino acids. CDR1 MDHEN and CDR2 SYDVKM come from the germline V gene. V lost 2 bases and J 8 bases, leaving 9 bases between the germline ends. CDR3 amino acids: CASSLERGEAFF. For the CDR3, the DNA is TGTGCCAGCAGTTTAGAGAGAGGGGAAGCTTTCTTT.

This clone occurred a few times. The chain uses TRBV5-1 and TRBJ1-5; 7 bases line up with TRBD1. Trimming took 4 bases from V and 3 from J; bases not matched to a gene: 13. Germline values: CDR1 SGHRS, CDR2 YFSETQ. This CDR3 has 17 residues. DNA for the CDR3: TGCGCCAGCAGCCCGGTTCCCAGCGGGACAGCCAATCAGCCCCAGCATTTT. Amino acids: CASSPVPSGTANQPQHF.

The chain combines TRBV4-2 with TRBJ2-7; the match to TRBD2 covers 7 bases. The ends lost 1 base at V and 7 bases at J; junction bases unmatched: 1. The CDR3 is 12 amino acids. Looked up from germline, CDR1 is LGHNA and CDR2 is YNFKEQ. The CDR3 sequence: CASSQGLAEQYF. CDR3 nucleotides: TGTGCCAGCAGCCAAGGACTAGCTGAGCAGTACTTC.

This clone has just one count. The chain recombines TRBV6-5 with TRBJ1-3; a possible D gene is TRBD1 (5 bases). The ends were cut back, 7 bases at V and 2 bases at J, with 9 bases in the middle. Looked up from germline, CDR1 is MNHEY and CDR2 is SVGAGI. This CDR3 contains 13 residues. CDR3 sequence (DNA): TGTGCCAGCAAAACAGGACCTGGAAACACCATATATTTT. This gives the protein CASKTGPGNTIYF.

This chain uses TRBV7-8 with TRBJ2-2; D not certain. Trimming left V 10 bases short and J 7 bases short, with 10 bases between. Germline-derived CDR1 and CDR2 are SGHVS and FQNEAQ. CDR3 size: 11 residues. DNA of the CDR3: TGTGCCACCCATGGTGGCGGGGAGCTGTTTTTT. Protein product: CATHGGGELFF.

The CDR3 is CATSRAGGTGELFF. The DNA for the CDR3 is TGTGCCACCTCCCGGGCAGGGGGCACCGGGGAGCTGTTTTTT. The chain uses TRBV28 and TRBJ2-2, with 7 bases matching TRBD1. With 10 bases clipped from V and 4 bases from J, the junction kept 9 bases outside the gene matches. The CDR3 consists of 14 residues. The germline CDR1 and CDR2 sequences are MDHEN and SYDVKM.

The chain recombines TRBV5-1 with TRBJ1-3; D not resolved. The CDR3 contains 16 residues. Trimming removed 0 bases at V and 4 bases at J, with 14 bases between. The germline gives CDR1 SGHRS, CDR2 YFSETQ. In DNA form, the CDR3 reads TGCGCCAGCAGCTTGGCCGGAGCTACGGTCGGAAACACCATATATTTT. This sequence encodes CASSLAGATVGNTIYF.

The chain uses TRBV19 and TRBJ1-5, with unresolved D. The CDR3 loop spans 15 amino acids. Germline V gene data show CDR1 as LNHDA and CDR2 as SQIVND (reference sequence). V lost 4 bases, J lost 0 bases, and 10 bases lay in between. The CDR3 reads CASSSQASSNQPQHF. CDR3 sequence (DNA): TGTGCCAGTAGTAGCCAAGCGAGTAGCAATCAGCCCCAGCATTTT. Variable domain in full (rest from reference TRBV19 and TRBJ1-5): DGGITQSPKYLFRKEGQNVTLSCEQNLNHDAMYWYRQDPGQGLRLIYYSQIVNDFQKGDIAEGYSVSREKKESFPLTVTSAQKNPTAFYLCASSSQASSNQPQHFGDGTRLSIL.

This clone appeared a single time. The chain is built from TRBV10-3 and TRBJ2-7, with 15 bases identical to TRBD2. V shed 2 bases, J shed 2 bases, and the junction held 7 bases outside the gene matches. CDR3 length: 18 residues. Per germline, CDR1 ENHRY and CDR2 SYGVKD. CDR3: CAISEPAGTSGGTYEQYF. The CDR3 DNA reads as TGTGCCATCAGTGAGCCCGCCGGGACTAGCGGGGGGACCTACGAGCAGTACTTC.

V gene TRBV28 combines with J gene TRBJ1-3; TRBD1 might be the D (6 bases). With 4 bases removed from V and 2 bases from J, the gap between germline ends came to 12 bases. Looked up from germline, CDR1 is MDHEN and CDR2 is SYDVKM. The CDR3 covers 15 residues. CDR3 sequence (DNA): TGTGCCAGCAGTTCCGCGGGGGCGGCTGGAAACACCATATATTTT. It is translated as CASSSAGAAGNTIYF.